A selection of T cell receptor beta chains follows, all from one sample in a study of molecular identifiers for immune sequencing clone quantification. MiXCR, applied by TCRdb to the PCR reads, yields one record per CDR3 protein. The sample gives about 320,000 distinct CDR3 sequences, roughly a fifth of which show up once; approximately 0.85% is in the top ten. The sequenced material came from naive CD8+ T cells from blood, with Jurkat cell RNA spiked in. Receptors were obtained from a human donor in good health. Some libraries in this study had Jurkat cell RNA spiked in. The CDR3 runs from the conserved cysteine through the conserved F or W. The order of the fields is D gene, J gene, clone size, V gene, CDR3 DNA, CDR3 protein. D genes are given only for firm matches. Size tells how often a clone was seen (once, few, many) or the class of an expanded clone, and some rows leave it out.

>TRBD1|TRBJ2-7|many|TRBV20-1
TGCAGTGCTAATAACAGGGACAGATTCTTGGGGCAGCAGTACTTC
CSANNRDRFLGQQYF
>TRBD1|TRBJ1-6|few|TRBV27
TGTGCCAGCAGTCCCCAGGGGGCACGTTCACCCCTCCACTTT
CASSPQGARSPLHF
>NA|TRBJ1-5|many|TRBV6-6
TGTGCCAGCGGGGGGGACAGCAATCAGCCCCAGCATTTT
CASGGDSNQPQHF
>TRBD2|TRBJ2-5|many|TRBV12-3/TRBV12-4
TGTGCCAGCAGCTTAAGACTAGCGGTACAAGAGACCCAGTACTTC
CASSLRLAVQETQYF
>NA|TRBJ1-1|many|TRBV6-5
TGTGCCAGCAGACCCCGGGACGGAGGGAAGAACACTGAAGCTTTCTTT
CASRPRDGGKNTEAFF
>TRBD2|TRBJ2-3|many|TRBV7-8
TGTGCCAGCAGCATTAGAGTGGGGGAGGGGCACTCGGATACGCAGTATTTT
CASSIRVGEGHSDTQYF
>NA|TRBJ1-5|NA|TRBV6-2/TRBV6-3
TGTGCCAGCCGGGGGCCATTGCAGCCCCAGCATTTT
CASRGPLQPQHF
>NA|TRBJ1-4|NA|TRBV4-1
TGCGCCAGCAGCCAAGAAGGGCAGGAGAGAGGAAAACTGTTTTTT
CASSQEGQERGKLFF
>NA|TRBJ2-1|few|TRBV6-2/TRBV6-3
TGTGCCAGCAGTTGGGGGGACTCCTACAATGAGCAGTTCTTC
CASSWGDSYNEQFF
>NA|TRBJ2-5|many|TRBV7-9
TGTGCCAGCAGCTTCACCCCGGAGACCCAGTACTTC
CASSFTPETQYF
>NA|TRBJ2-7|NA|TRBV4-3
TGCGCCAGCAGCCAAGATAGTCGGGGGAGCTCCTACGAGCAGTACTTC
CASSQDSRGSSYEQYF
>TRBD1|TRBJ1-2|many|TRBV12-3/TRBV12-4
TGTGCCAGCAGTTTGACGGGACAGGGGAGGAATGGCTACACCTTC
CASSLTGQGRNGYTF
>NA|TRBJ2-1|few|TRBV6-2/TRBV6-3
TGTGCCAGCAGTTACTGGTTCGGGGAGGCGCCGTACAATGAGCAGTTCTTC
CASSYWFGEAPYNEQFF
>TRBD1|TRBJ2-7|NA|TRBV10-3
TGTGCCATCAGTGACCTGACAGGGCCTGGCTACGAGCAGTACTTC
CAISDLTGPGYEQYF
>TRBD2|TRBJ2-3|NA|TRBV20-1
TGCAGTGCCACTAGCGGGATCACAGATACGCAGTATTTT
CSATSGITDTQYF